This TCR beta chain was recorded in a study of early T cells in non-severe SARS-CoV-2 infection (dated by TCRdb to the early 2020s). With regard to the full study: Because TCR sequencing was done on bulk RNA from unsorted whole blood, the alpha and beta chains could not be paired. The investigation overall reported the following: VDJdb matching was skewed toward anti-spike CD8 responses and likely underestimated virus-specific expansions, missing private and CD4 specificities.

This clonotype was recorded many times. What this receptor recognizes is not known. Within one base of it there is no much larger clone, and no base qualities were kept. Library preparation was by 5' RACE. The instrument given in TCRdb is NextSeq 500. In the TCR library protocol, unique molecular identifiers were attached to individual cDNA molecules to correct for PCR bias and sequencing error. Sequencing covered both TCR alpha and beta chains, and within each sample the abundances of alpha and beta sequences were tightly co-correlated. On the authors' methods: Decombinator V4 was used to annotate TCR sequences for V gene, J gene and CDR3. Expanded TCRs were defined as changing significantly between any two time points under a Poisson model with p below 0.0001. TCR abundances were normalised to the total number of TCRs sequenced per sample and were expressed as counts per million. TRAV1-2 paired with TRAJ12, TRAJ20 or TRAJ33 defined MAIT TCRs, while TRAV10 paired with TRAJ18 defined iNKT TCRs. VDJdb, accessed 1 November 2021, was searched for CMV, EBV and SARS-CoV-2 annotated TCRs, excluding TCRs annotated for multiple antigens. The public reads were run again by TCRdb, first through fastp at Q25 and then through MiXCR, and only productive beta chains were kept. Each CDR3 protein gets just one entry, which takes the most common genes and DNA from the rows behind it. These V and J calls are TCRdb output, not the study's own analysis. The sample yields tens of thousands of distinct CDR3 sequences; 13% were counted once. Approximately 4.6% of the sample rests with the top ten.

The study was a case-control design nested within a healthcare worker cohort in London, UK, with weekly nasopharyngeal swab PCR tests and blood sampling. Between 23 and 31 March 2020, the week of the UK lockdown, healthcare workers were enrolled and then followed up weekly for as long as 16 weeks. The CDR3 runs 15 residues from the cysteine to the phenylalanine. Of all the DNA, just the CDR3 is kept, 45 bases in frame from base 1. Trimming costs V 0 bases and J 3 bases, and their ends lie 10 bases apart. The germline V gene specifies SGHVS as CDR1 and FNYEAQ as CDR2. The specimen was whole blood. The sequence was collected from an adult who was a healthcare worker with PCR-confirmed SARS-CoV-2 infection or an uninfected control (not recorded which). The chain couples TRBV7-6 to TRBJ2-3; the D gene lacks a confident call. The DNA is as follows: TGTGCCAGCAGCTTAGCAGGGCTAGGTACAGATACGCAGTATTTT. Its protein reads: CASSLAGLGTDTQYF.